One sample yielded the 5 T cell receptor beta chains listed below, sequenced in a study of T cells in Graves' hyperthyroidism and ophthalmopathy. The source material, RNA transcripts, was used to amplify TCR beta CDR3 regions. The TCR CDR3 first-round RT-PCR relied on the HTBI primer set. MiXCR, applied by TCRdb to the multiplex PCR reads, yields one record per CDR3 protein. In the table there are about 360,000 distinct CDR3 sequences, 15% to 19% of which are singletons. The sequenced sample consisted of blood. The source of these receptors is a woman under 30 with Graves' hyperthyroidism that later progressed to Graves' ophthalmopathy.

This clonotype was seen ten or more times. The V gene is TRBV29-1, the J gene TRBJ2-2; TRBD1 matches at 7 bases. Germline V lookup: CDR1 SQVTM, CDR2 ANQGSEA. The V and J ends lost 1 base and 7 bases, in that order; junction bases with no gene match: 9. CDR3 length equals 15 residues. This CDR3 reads CSVEGAEGAVGELFF. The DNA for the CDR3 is TGCAGCGTTGAAGGGGCCGAGGGGGCAGTCGGGGAGCTGTTTTTT.

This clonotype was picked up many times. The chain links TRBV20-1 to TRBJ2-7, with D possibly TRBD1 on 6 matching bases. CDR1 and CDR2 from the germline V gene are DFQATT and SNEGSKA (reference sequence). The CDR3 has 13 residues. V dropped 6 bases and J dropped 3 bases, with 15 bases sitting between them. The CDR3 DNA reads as TGCAGTGCGCGAGGACAGCTTGACTACGAGCAGTACTTC. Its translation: CSARGQLDYEQYF.

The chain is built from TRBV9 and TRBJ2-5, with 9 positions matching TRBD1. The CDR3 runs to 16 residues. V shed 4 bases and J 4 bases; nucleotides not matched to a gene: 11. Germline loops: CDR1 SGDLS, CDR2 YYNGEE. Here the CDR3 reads CASSPSIGQGRETQYF. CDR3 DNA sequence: TGTGCCAGCAGCCCGTCGATCGGACAGGGGAGAGAGACCCAGTACTTC.

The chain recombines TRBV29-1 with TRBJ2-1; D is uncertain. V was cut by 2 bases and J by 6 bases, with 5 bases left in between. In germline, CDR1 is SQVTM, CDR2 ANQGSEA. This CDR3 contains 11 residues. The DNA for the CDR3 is TGCAGCGTTGAATTAGGCAATGAGCAGTTCTTC. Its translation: CSVELGNEQFF.

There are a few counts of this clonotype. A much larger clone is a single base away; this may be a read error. The CDR3 DNA follows: TGTGCCAGCAGCCAAGATCTAGGAGAGAACACTGAAGCTTTCTTT. As protein: CASSQDLGENTEAFF. The chain combines TRBV3-1 with TRBJ1-1; D is uncertain. This CDR3 comprises 15 residues. With 0 bases removed from V and 1 base from J, the gap between germline ends came to 9 bases. Germline V gene data show CDR1 as LGHDT and CDR2 as YNNKEL (reference sequence). The full variable domain, completed using reference TRBV3-1 and TRBJ1-1, is DTAVSQTPKYLVTQMGNDKSIKCEQNLGHDTMYWYKQDSKKFLKIMFSYNNKELIINETVPNRFSPKSPDKAHLNLHINSLELGDSAVYFCASSQDLGENTEAFFGQGTRLTVV.